Following are 4 T cell receptor beta chains from one sample sequenced in a study of T cells in Graves' hyperthyroidism and ophthalmopathy (dated by TCRdb to the late 2010s). The library was made by multiplex PCR. The instrument given in TCRdb is Illumina HiSeq 2000. TCR beta CDR3 regions were amplified from RNA transcripts. The TCR CDR3 was subjected to a first round of RT-PCR using the HTBI primer set and the Qiagen OneStep RT-PCR kit. TCRdb handled the public reads itself, with Q25 trimming in fastp and clone calling in MiXCR, and kept productive beta chains. Every entry covers one CDR3 protein and lists the most common genes and DNA from its rows. The sample data list 500,000 to 650,000 distinct CDR3 sequences, and 15% to 20% of these were observed just once. Together, the top ten hold 17% of the sample. Material for sequencing was blood. These receptors all come from a woman under 30 with Graves' ophthalmopathy.

This clonotype turned up a few times. In DNA, the CDR3 is TGTGCCAGCAGTTCACAGAATTCACCCCTCCACTTT. Translation: CASSSQNSPLHF. The V gene is TRBV7-2, the J gene TRBJ1-6, with D hard to call. V lost 6 bases and J 7 bases, leaving 7 bases between the germline ends. The CDR3 sequence is 12 residues long. Germline V gene sequence: CDR1 SGHTA, CDR2 FQGNSA.

The chain employs TRBV4-3 and TRBJ2-1; 8 nucleotides align to TRBD2. V lost 4 bases and J lost 2; bases outside the gene matches: 10. This CDR3 has 17 amino acids. Germline V CDR1 and CDR2: LGHNA, YSLEER. CDR3 nucleotides: TGCGCCAGCAGCCCGACGACTAGCGCGAGCGCCTACAATGAGCAGTTCTTC. The encoded protein is CASSPTTSASAYNEQFF.

This clonotype was seen at least ten times. V usage is TRBV20-1 and J usage is TRBJ2-1, with D possibly being TRBD2 (6 bases). CDR1 and CDR2 from the germline V gene are DFQATT and SNEGSKA (reference sequence). V was clipped by 1 base and J by 6 bases, with 16 bases between them. This CDR3 contains 15 residues. The CDR3 DNA follows: TGCAGTGCTAGAGCCGTCCCGGGACTGGGCAATGAGCAGTTCTTC. It yields the protein CSARAVPGLGNEQFF.

This rearrangement joins TRBV5-5 to TRBJ1-4; TRBD1 matches 9 bases. V lost 2 bases to trimming and J lost 7 bases; unmatched junction nucleotides: 9. The CDR3 is 16 amino acids. Germline assignment: CDR1 SGHKS and CDR2 YYEKEE (reference sequence). The CDR3 bases are TGTGCCAGCAGCTTCGGAAATACAGGGGGCGGTGAAAAACTGTTTTTT. Its protein is CASSFGNTGGGEKLFF.